This is a list of T cell receptor beta chains from one sample in a study of long-term antiretroviral therapy in people with HIV. TCRdb's copy holds only in-frame clones and misses some; the assay was immunoSEQ multiplex PCR. Of about 28,000 clones in the sample, 80% to 85% are singletons; the top ten hold 5.5% to 7%. The sample in question was unsorted PBMCs, obtained 0.4 years after starting antiretroviral therapy. These receptors originate from a man between 18 and 35 years old with HIV. The CDR3 runs from the conserved cysteine through the conserved F or W. The order of the fields is D gene, V gene, clone size, J gene, CDR3 DNA, CDR3 protein. D genes are given only for firm matches. Size tells how often a clone was seen (once, few, many) or the class of an expanded clone, and some rows leave it out.

TRBD1	TRBV5-1	few	TRBJ2-7	TGCGCCAGCAGCGACGGGACAGGGACGGACGAGCAGTACTTC	CASSDGTGTDEQYF
NA	TRBV6-5	NA	TRBJ2-7	TGTGCCAGCAGTTGGGCGGAGAGCTCCTACGAGCAGTACTTC	CASSWAESSYEQYF
TRBD1	TRBV7-2	NA	TRBJ2-7	TGTGCCAGCAGCTTAGCGTCGGATCTCCGGGACAGGGCCTACGAGCAGTACTTC	CASSLASDLRDRAYEQYF
TRBD2	TRBV27	NA	TRBJ2-7	TGTGCCAGCAGTCTGACCCCGGGACTACTTCACGAGCAGTACTTC	CASSLTPGLLHEQYF
NA	TRBV27	NA	TRBJ2-1	TGTGCCAGCAGTTTAAAGGGGAGACTCTTTGGGTCCTACAATGAGCAGTTCTTC	CASSLKGRLFGSYNEQFF
TRBD2	TRBV5-1	NA	TRBJ2-1	TGCGCCAGCAGCTTGGTGACTAGCGGGAGGGGGAATGAGCAGTTCTTC	CASSLVTSGRGNEQFF
TRBD1	TRBV29-1	NA	TRBJ2-7	TGCAGCGTTGAAACCCTACAGGGGGTTCTCTACGAGCAGTACTTC	CSVETLQGVLYEQYF
NA	TRBV5-4	NA	TRBJ1-2	TGTGCCAGCAGCTTGGTGGGTGGGGGGGGCTACACCTTC	CASSLVGGGGYTF
NA	TRBV2	NA	TRBJ1-2	TGTGCCAGCAGTGAAGTGGCTAGGTATGGCTACACCTTC	CASSEVARYGYTF
NA	TRBV19	few	TRBJ1-1	TGTGCCAGTAGTCATCGGGGAACTGAAGCTTTCTTT	CASSHRGTEAFF
NA	TRBV5-4	NA	TRBJ2-1	TGTGCCAGCAGCTTGGATAGGGTGAGGGATGAGCAGTTCTTC	CASSLDRVRDEQFF